The 4 T cell receptor beta chains reported below all come from one sample, sequenced in a study of OX40 agonist ivuxolimab in advanced cancers. The repertoire was sequenced with immunoSEQ multiplex PCR; TCRdb's copy has only in-frame clones and lacks some. Among under 80,000 clones listed, approximately 81% were seen once. Source: CD4+ or CD8+ T cells sorted from blood, taken in a trial of the OX40 agonist ivuxolimab. Every receptor here comes from an adult with an advanced solid tumor such as melanoma, head and neck, liver or kidney cancer.

Comment on this clone: The same CDR3 also results from other DNA sequences found in this sample. The gene calls are TRBV5-1 and TRBJ1-2; TRBD1 agrees at 8 bases. Germline lookup yields CDR1 SGHRS and CDR2 YFSETQ. The CDR3 runs 14 residues. The V gene end was trimmed by 2 bases and the J gene end by 2 bases; junction bases not matched to a gene: 2. CDR3 bases: TGCGCCAGCAGCTTAGGACAGGGCAACTATGGCTACACCTTC. Translated: CASSLGQGNYGYTF. The full variable domain, completed using reference TRBV5-1 and TRBJ1-2, is KAGVTQTPRYLIKTRGQQVTLSCSPISGHRSVSWYQQTPGQGLQFLFEYFSETQRNKGNFPGRFSGRQFSNSRSEMNVSTLELGDSALYLCASSLGQGNYGYTFGSGTRLTVV.

The rearrangement uses TRBV7-8 and TRBJ2-5; the D gene could be TRBD1 or TRBD2 (6 bases each). Germline CDR1 reads SGHVS; CDR2 reads FQNEAQ. This CDR3 region has 13 residues. Trimming removed 3 bases from V and 6 bases from J, with 11 bases in between. CDR3 protein: CASSFKGGQTQYF. CDR3 bases: TGTGCCAGCAGCTTTAAAGGGGGGCAGACCCAGTACTTC.

The rearrangement joins TRBV6-6 to TRBJ2-1; the D is unclear. V lost 0 bases and J lost 6, with 9 bases in between. The CDR3 is made up of 14 amino acids. Germline CDR1 MNHNY, CDR2 SVGAGI (reference sequence). The CDR3 DNA follows: TGTGCCAGCAGTTACTCGACCAGTCCCAATGAGCAGTTCTTC. Amino acid sequence: CASSYSTSPNEQFF.

Regarding this clone: Other DNA sequences in the sample encode the same CDR3. This chain uses TRBV18 with TRBJ2-7; 8 positions agree with TRBD1. Germline CDR1 KGHSH, CDR2 LQKENI. The CDR3 has 15 residues. The V gene end was trimmed by 3 bases and the J gene end by 0 bases; junction bases not matched to a gene: 4. The CDR3 sequence is CASSPRTGSSYEQYF. The CDR3 DNA follows: TGTGCCAGCTCACCTAGGACAGGGAGCTCCTACGAGCAGTACTTC.